These 14 T cell receptor beta chains were sequenced from one sample in a study of CD8 T cells in Susac syndrome. After extraction with the RNeasy kit, roughly 0.45 to 1 ug of the RNA was reverse transcribed using random hexamers. Via MiXCR, TCRdb re-called the immunoSEQ multiplex PCR reads, giving one row per CDR3 protein. The table lists some 140,000 distinct CDR3 sequences, approximately 90% of them singletons, with about 0.23% in the top ten. The source material was CD8+ T cells from PBMCs. All receptors derive from a human donor with multiple sclerosis.

In nucleotides, the CDR3 is TGTGCCAGTAGTATCGGGACTAGCGGTACAGATACGCAGTATTTT. It translates to CASSIGTSGTDTQYF. The chain is built from TRBV19 and TRBJ2-3; 11 bases are a match to TRBD2. Germline V CDR1 and CDR2: LNHDA, SQIVND (reference sequence). The ends lost 3 bases at V and 3 bases at J; junction bases unmatched: 2. The CDR3 covers 15 residues.

The chain carries TRBV5-4 and TRBJ2-5; TRBD2 matches at 13 bases. CDR1 is SGHNT, CDR2 YYREEE, per germline (reference sequence). Losses at the gene ends were 3 bases for V and 4 bases for J; bases not matched to a gene: 6. This CDR3 spans 16 amino acids. CDR3 amino acids: CASSSGLAGDGETQYF. CDR3 sequence (DNA): TGTGCCAGCAGCTCCGGACTAGCGGGAGATGGAGAGACCCAGTACTTC. Supplemented by reference TRBV5-4 and TRBJ2-5, the full variable domain reads ETGVTQSPTHLIKTRGQQVTLRCSSQSGHNTVSWYQQALGQGPQFIFQYYREEENGRGNFPPRFSGLQFPNYSSELNVNALELDDSALYLCASSSGLAGDGETQYFGPGTRLLVL.

The gene calls are TRBV27 and TRBJ1-2; 12 bases match TRBD1. The junction had 8 bases not matched to a gene; V was cut back by 5 bases and J by 7 bases. CDR1 and CDR2 (germline): MNHEY, SMNVEV (reference sequence). The CDR3 spans 15 residues. The DNA of the CDR3 is TGTGCCAGCAGTGGGGGACAGGGGGCTTTTAGTGGCTACACCTTC. Translation gives CASSGGQGAFSGYTF.

The chain carries TRBV7-9 and TRBJ2-1, with 8 bases that match TRBD2. CDR1 SEHNR and CDR2 FQNEAQ come from the germline V gene (reference sequence). The CDR3 is made up of 15 amino acids. V gave up 1 base and J gave up 8 bases; unmatched junction bases: 7. The CDR3 here is CASSLDGRRGDEQFF. In DNA, the CDR3 is TGTGCCAGCAGCTTAGACGGGAGGCGGGGGGATGAGCAGTTCTTC. Full variable domain (rest looked up from reference TRBV7-9 and TRBJ2-1): DTGVSQNPRHKITKRGQNVTFRCDPISEHNRLYWYRQTLGQGPEFLTYFQNEAQLEKSRLLSDRFSAERPKGSFSTLEIQRTEQGDSAMYLCASSLDGRRGDEQFFGPGTRLTVL.

This clonotype has just one count. The chain has TRBV7-8 and TRBJ2-7; 7 bases fit TRBD2. The CDR3 runs to 14 residues. The germline gives CDR1 SGHVS, CDR2 FQNEAQ. Germline trimming cut 0 bases from V and 5 bases from J; bases unmatched to any gene: 4. The CDR3 DNA reads as TGTGCCAGCAGCTTAGCGACTAGCTTAGACGAGCAGTACTTC. Translating it yields CASSLATSLDEQYF.

The chain recombines TRBV29-1 with TRBJ2-7, with 11 positions matching TRBD2. CDR1 SQVTM and CDR2 ANQGSEA come from the germline V gene. CDR3 size: 13 residues. V trimming: 7 bases; J trimming: 1 base; junction bases outside the gene matches: 3. This CDR3 reads CSALAGGSYEQYF. Written as DNA, the CDR3 is TGCAGCGCCCTAGCGGGGGGATCCTACGAGCAGTACTTC.

The chain has TRBV27 and TRBJ2-3; D gene unclear. Germline loops: CDR1 MNHEY, CDR2 SMNVEV (reference sequence). V shed 2 bases and J shed 0 bases, with 15 bases lying between them. This CDR3 has 17 amino acids. In DNA form, the CDR3 reads TGTGCCAGCAGTTTAAATAAGTGGGCGGATAGCACAGATACGCAGTATTTT. Translated, it gives CASSLNKWADSTDTQYF.

The rearrangement uses TRBV3-1 and TRBJ2-5; 7 positions match TRBD2. The CDR3 is made up of 16 amino acids. The junction had 11 bases not matched to a gene; V was cut back by 4 bases and J by 3 bases. Per the germline V gene, CDR1 is LGHDT and CDR2 is YNNKEL (reference sequence). The DNA for the CDR3 is TGTGCCAGCAGCCTGGCCGGCGGGGGACGGGAAGAGACCCAGTACTTC. It yields the protein CASSLAGGGREETQYF.

The gene calls are TRBV4-1 and TRBJ2-7; D remains unclear. The germline V gene has CDR1 MGHRA and CDR2 YSYEKL. V was shortened by 4 bases and J by 5 bases, with 12 bases between the two germline ends. The CDR3 is 13 residues long. CDR3 sequence (DNA): TGCGCCAGCAGCCCCCTCCAACACAACGAGCAGTACTTC. Its translation is CASSPLQHNEQYF.

The V call is TRBV18, the J call TRBJ2-1; 7 bases agree with TRBD2. With 8 bases clipped from V and 10 bases from J, the junction kept 14 bases outside the gene matches. Germline CDR1 reads KGHSH; CDR2 reads LQKENI. This CDR3 is 14 amino acids long. The CDR3 bases are TGTGCCAGCCTGTACGGCGGGAGCATGGGCGAGCAGTTCTTC. Translating it yields CASLYGGSMGEQFF.

The chain recombines TRBV7-9 with TRBJ2-7, with 8 bases fitting TRBD1. The CDR3 consists of 14 residues. CDR1 and CDR2 from the germline V gene are SEHNR and FQNEAQ (reference sequence). Germline trimming cut 5 bases from V and 3 bases from J; bases unmatched to any gene: 6. The CDR3 DNA reads as TGTGCCAGCAGCCCGCGGGACAGGTACTACGAGCAGTACTTC. Residues: CASSPRDRYYEQYF.

V gene TRBV28 combines with J gene TRBJ2-2; either TRBD1 or TRBD2 may supply D (5 bases each). The CDR3 runs to 14 residues. V dropped 5 bases and J dropped 7 bases, with 14 bases sitting between them. Germline CDR1 MDHEN, CDR2 SYDVKM. The CDR3 loop is CASSGLGEYGELFF. CDR3 nucleotides: TGTGCCAGCAGTGGGTTGGGGGAATACGGGGAGCTGTTTTTT.

V usage is TRBV12-5 and J usage is TRBJ2-1; D gene unclear. Germline CDR1 and CDR2: LGHNT and FRNRAP. The CDR3 runs to 11 residues. Trimming took 7 bases from V and 7 from J, leaving 8 bases between them. The DNA of the CDR3 is TGTGCTAGTGAGCTTTGGAATGAGCAGTTCTTC. It is translated as CASELWNEQFF.

The J gene is TRBJ2-2, the V gene TRBV12-5; TRBD1 matches 7 bases. The CDR3 runs 15 residues. Germline-derived CDR1 and CDR2 are LGHNT and FRNRAP. J was trimmed by 0 bases and V by 7 bases; bases with no gene match: 5. The CDR3 bases are TGTGCTAGTGCCATGGGACAGACGAACACCGGGGAGCTGTTTTTT. As protein: CASAMGQTNTGELFF.